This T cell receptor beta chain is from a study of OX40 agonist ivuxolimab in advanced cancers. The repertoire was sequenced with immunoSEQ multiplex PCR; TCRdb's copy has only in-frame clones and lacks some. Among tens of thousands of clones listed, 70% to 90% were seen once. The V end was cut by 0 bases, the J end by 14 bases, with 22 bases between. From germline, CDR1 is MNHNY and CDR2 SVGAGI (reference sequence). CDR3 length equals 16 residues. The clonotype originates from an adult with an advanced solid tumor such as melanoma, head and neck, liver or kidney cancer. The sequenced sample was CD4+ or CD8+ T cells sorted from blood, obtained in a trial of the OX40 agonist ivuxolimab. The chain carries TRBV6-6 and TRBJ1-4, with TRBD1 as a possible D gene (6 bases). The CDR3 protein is CASSYSFGQTAGWLFF. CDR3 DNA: TGTGCCAGCAGTTACTCTTTCGGACAGACGGCGGGGTGGCTGTTTTTT.